Below are 8 T cell receptor beta chains sequenced from a single sample in a study of cytomegalovirus exposure and HLA in healthy donors (dated by TCRdb to the late 2010s). Library preparation was by the immunoSEQ multiplex PCR assay. For the multiplex PCR, a mixture combining 60 forward primers for TCR Vbeta segments and 13 reverse primers for TCR Jbeta segments was used. TCRdb took over this immuneACCESS table, retaining in-frame rearrangements with V and J assigned. Such tables are incomplete; in checked studies, under half of the missing clones stem from an unresolved V gene, and the remainder is unexplained. Here the sample has 150,000 to 200,000 clones; under 90% occur a single time. 4.8% of the sample goes to the ten largest clones. Sequencing was done on a sample of PBMCs. These receptor sequences come from a man between 18 and 29 years old in good health and CMV-seronegative.

This chain links TRBV21-1 with TRBJ2-3; the table's D call of TRBD2 was not tested on the DNA. TRBV21-1 is annotated as a pseudogene. The CDR3 length is 18 residues. The CDR3 coding sequence is TGTGCCAGCAGCAAAGTAATTGTTCGCGGGGGAGTAGCAGATACGCAGTATTTT. Protein product: CASSKVIVRGGVADTQYF.

The rearrangement joins TRBV7-8 to TRBJ1-5; D not certain. In germline, CDR1 is SGHVS, CDR2 FQNEAQ. Trimming left V 1 base short and J 14 bases short, with 9 bases between. CDR3 size: 11 residues. For the CDR3, the DNA is TGTGCCAGCAGCTTAGGTCAGGATAAGCATTTT. This encodes CASSLGQDKHF.

The chain links TRBV5-1 to TRBJ2-3; D unclear. The CDR3 extends over 12 amino acids. In germline, CDR1 is SGHRS, CDR2 YFSETQ. The V gene lost 5 bases and the J gene lost 0 bases, with 4 bases spanning the gap. The CDR3 region is CASSLSTDTQYF. CDR3 DNA sequence: TGCGCCAGCAGTTTAAGCACAGATACGCAGTATTTT.

The chain combines TRBV7-9 with TRBJ1-2; 8 nucleotides align to TRBD1. The length of the CDR3 is 14 residues. The V segment lost 2 bases and the J segment 2 bases; nucleotides outside the gene matches: 1. The germline gives CDR1 SEHNR, CDR2 FQNEAQ (reference sequence). The CDR3 here is CASSLTGGNYGYTF. The DNA for the CDR3 is TGTGCCAGCAGCTTAACAGGGGGAAACTATGGCTACACCTTC.

The CDR3 here is CASSSREFNEQFF. The CDR3 DNA reads TGTGCCAGCAGCTCCCGGGAGTTCAATGAGCAGTTCTTC. The chain carries TRBV7-3 and TRBJ2-1, with D possibly TRBD2 on 6 matching bases. Germline V gene sequence: CDR1 SGHTA, CDR2 FQGTGA. The CDR3 is 13 amino acids. V was clipped by 4 bases and J by 6 bases, with 10 bases between them.

V and J are TRBV12-5 and TRBJ2-1; D may be TRBD1 (6 bases). The germline gives CDR1 LGHNT, CDR2 FRNRAP. The CDR3 is 13 residues long. The ends were cut back, 1 base at V and 10 bases at J, with 11 bases in the middle. This CDR3 is CASGLGGPQEQFF. DNA for the CDR3: TGTGCTAGTGGTTTGGGGGGGCCCCAGGAGCAGTTCTTC. Using reference TRBV12-5 and TRBJ2-1 for the parts outside the CDR3, the full variable domain is DARVTQTPRHKVTEMGQEVTMRCQPILGHNTVFWYRQTMMQGLELLAYFRNRAPLDDSGMPKDRFSAEMPDATLATLKIQPSEPRDSAVYFCASGLGGPQEQFFGPGTRLTVL.

The chain joins TRBV21-1 to TRBJ1-5. TRBV21-1 represents a pseudogene. The CDR3 length is 12 residues. The CDR3 nucleotides read TGTGCCAGCCACCGGAGGAAGAAGCCCCAGCATTTT. Residues: CASHRRKKPQHF.

V and J are TRBV19 and TRBJ2-5; D is unresolved. V gave up 0 bases and J gave up 2 bases, with 10 bases separating them. Germline values: CDR1 LNHDA, CDR2 SQIVND (reference sequence). This CDR3 is 15 amino acids long. The CDR3 DNA is TGTGCCAGTAGTATAGATGCGACGACACAAGAGACCCAGTACTTC. This sequence encodes CASSIDATTQETQYF.